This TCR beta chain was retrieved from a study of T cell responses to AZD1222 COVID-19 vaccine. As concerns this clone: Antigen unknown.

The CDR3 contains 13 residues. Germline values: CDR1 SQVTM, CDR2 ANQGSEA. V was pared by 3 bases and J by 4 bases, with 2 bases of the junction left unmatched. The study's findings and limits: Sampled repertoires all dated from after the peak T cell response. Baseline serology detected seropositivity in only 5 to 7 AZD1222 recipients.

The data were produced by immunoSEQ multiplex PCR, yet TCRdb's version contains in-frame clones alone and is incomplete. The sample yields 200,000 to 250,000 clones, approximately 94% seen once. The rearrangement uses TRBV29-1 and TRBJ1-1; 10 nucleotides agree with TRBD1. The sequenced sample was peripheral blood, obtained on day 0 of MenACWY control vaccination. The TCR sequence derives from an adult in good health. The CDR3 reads CSVDGQGGTEAFF. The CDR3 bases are TGCAGCGTTGATGGACAGGGGGGCACTGAAGCTTTCTTT.